Shown below are 25 T cell receptor beta chains from a single sample sequenced in a study of blood T cell repertoires in COVID-19. This table comes from immunoSEQ multiplex PCR, and its TCRdb copy is limited to in-frame clones, with some not included. The table has fewer than 250,000 clones, approximately 86% seen once; the top ten hold around 5.5%. Source material: peripheral blood. The receptors were sampled from a human donor in a cohort sampled during active COVID-19.

V and J are TRBV11-2 and TRBJ2-5; 11 bases fit TRBD2. Germline V gene data show CDR1 as SGHAT and CDR2 as FQNNGV. V shed 6 bases and J 5 bases; nucleotides not matched to a gene: 5. This CDR3 contains 14 residues. Here the CDR3 reads CASSSIAGGETQYF. The DNA for the CDR3 is TGTGCCAGCAGTTCAATAGCGGGAGGGGAGACCCAGTACTTC.

The chain has TRBV18 and TRBJ1-5, with TRBD1 identical over 7 bases. This CDR3 is built from 15 residues. Germline CDR1 KGHSH, CDR2 LQKENI. V lost 5 bases and J lost 0; bases outside the gene matches: 4. CDR3 in amino acids: CASSRGQPSNQPQHF. The CDR3 bases are TGTGCCAGCTCAAGGGGACAGCCTAGCAATCAGCCCCAGCATTTT.

The chain carries TRBV19 and TRBJ1-1; 7 positions agree with TRBD1. Germline CDR1 is LNHDA and CDR2 is SQIVND (reference sequence). The V gene end was trimmed by 5 bases and the J gene end by 1 base; junction bases not matched to a gene: 7. The CDR3 length is 15 residues. The CDR3 sequence: CASSPRTGRNTEAFF. CDR3 in DNA: TGTGCCAGTAGTCCCCGGACAGGAAGGAACACTGAAGCTTTCTTT.

This clone has only one observation. The chain links TRBV19 to TRBJ1-2, with 11 bases aligning to TRBD1. Losses at the gene ends were 5 bases for V and 4 bases for J; bases not matched to a gene: 9. Per the germline V gene, CDR1 is LNHDA and CDR2 is SQIVND (reference sequence). This CDR3 spans 16 amino acids. CDR3 amino acids: CASSLGQGANSYGYTF. CDR3 in DNA: TGTGCCAGTAGTCTAGGACAGGGGGCGAACTCCTATGGCTACACCTTC.

This chain uses TRBV12-3 or TRBV12-4 with TRBJ1-2; 8 bases are a match to TRBD1. This CDR3 region has 13 residues. Trimming at V came to 7 bases and at J to 7 bases, leaving 8 bases not matched to a gene. CDR3 amino acids: CASILGQGGGYTF. CDR3 bases: TGTGCCAGCATCCTAGGACAGGGAGGTGGCTACACCTTC.

The chain carries TRBV30 and TRBJ1-5; D remains unclear. There are 13 residues in the CDR3. The germline V gene has CDR1 GTSNPN and CDR2 SVGIG (reference sequence). The V gene lost 4 bases and the J gene lost 4 bases, with 11 bases spanning the gap. The CDR3 protein is CAWKAGPNQPQHF. CDR3 nucleotide sequence: TGTGCCTGGAAAGCGGGTCCAAATCAGCCCCAGCATTTT.

This clone has only one observation. DNA of the CDR3: TGTGCCAGCAGCTTAGTGAGCGGCTTTCTGAGGACTGAAGCTTTCTTT. It translates to CASSLVSGFLRTEAFF. This chain links TRBV13 with TRBJ1-1; no definite D call. V gave up 1 base and J gave up 5 bases, with 17 bases separating them. This CDR3 spans 16 amino acids. Per the germline V gene, CDR1 is PRHDT and CDR2 is FYEKMQ (reference sequence).

This chain links TRBV13 with TRBJ1-2; D call uncertain. Germline V CDR1 and CDR2: PRHDT, FYEKMQ (reference sequence). The CDR3 extends over 14 amino acids. The V gene lost 0 bases and the J gene lost 2 bases, with 7 bases spanning the gap. The CDR3 DNA sequence: TGTGCCAGCAGCTTAGGGGGGAGCAACTATGGCTACACCTTC. This translates into CASSLGGSNYGYTF.

The V call is TRBV6-5, the J call TRBJ1-1; possible D gene TRBD1, 5 bases. The germline gives CDR1 MNHEY, CDR2 SVGAGI. CDR3 length: 15 amino acids. Trimming removed 7 bases from V and 0 bases from J, with 15 bases in between. The CDR3 DNA follows: TGTGCCAGCACCAAACGGGGGTTACTGAACACTGAAGCTTTCTTT. Translating gives CASTKRGLLNTEAFF.

The J gene is TRBJ1-3, the V gene TRBV11-2, with D possibly matching TRBD1 (6 bases). V lost 3 bases to trimming and J lost 5 bases, with 11 bases between them. The CDR3 extends over 14 amino acids. Germline lookup yields CDR1 SGHAT and CDR2 FQNNGV. DNA for the CDR3: TGTGCCAGCAGCTTCCGGGGGGGCAGAAACACCATATATTTT. Translation gives CASSFRGGRNTIYF.

This clone was observed a handful of times. The chain is built from TRBV7-9 and TRBJ2-1, with D possibly matching TRBD2 (6 bases). CDR3 length: 17 amino acids. The germline V gene encodes CDR1 SEHNR and CDR2 FQNEAQ (reference sequence). The V gene lost 5 bases and the J gene lost 0 bases, with 17 bases spanning the gap. The CDR3 here is CASSVRDGSSSYNEQFF. CDR3 coding DNA: TGTGCCAGCAGCGTGCGGGACGGCTCGAGCTCCTACAATGAGCAGTTCTTC.

This chain joins TRBV27 and TRBJ2-1, with TRBD1 identical over 7 bases. Germline V CDR1 and CDR2: MNHEY, SMNVEV (reference sequence). Trimming removed 4 bases from V and 0 bases from J; junction bases left unmatched: 3. CDR3 length equals 15 residues. The CDR3 reads CASSYRGSSYNEQFF. CDR3 DNA sequence: TGTGCCAGCAGTTACAGGGGAAGCTCCTACAATGAGCAGTTCTTC.

The chain has TRBV3-1 (or the pseudogene TRBV3-2) and TRBJ2-5, with 8 nucleotides matching TRBD2. The CDR3 runs 13 residues. Germline V gene sequence: CDR1 LGHDT, CDR2 YNNKEL (reference sequence). V lost 10 bases and J lost 4; bases outside the gene matches: 8. The CDR3 DNA follows: TGTGCCACCCTCGGGAGGGCGGGAGAGACCCAGTACTTC. This gives the protein CATLGRAGETQYF.

V gene TRBV28 combines with J gene TRBJ2-7, with a possible D match to TRBD1 (5 bases). The germline V and J ends were trimmed by 5 bases and 0 bases, with 14 bases remaining between them. The V gene's germline CDR1 is MDHEN and CDR2 SYDVKM. This CDR3 contains 15 residues. In DNA form, the CDR3 reads TGTGCCAGCAGTCCGCCTCCGACAGACTCCTACGAGCAGTACTTC. Translation gives CASSPPPTDSYEQYF.

This chain links TRBV4-1 with TRBJ2-7; TRBD1 might be the D (8 bases). The CDR3 length is 15 residues. The germline CDR1 and CDR2 sequences are MGHRA and YSYEKL. V dropped 5 bases and J dropped 2 bases, with 16 bases sitting between them. The CDR3 DNA sequence: TGCGCCAGCAGCGAAGCGGGACAGGCCCCCTACGAGCAGTACTTC. This codes for CASSEAGQAPYEQYF.

The CDR3 nucleotides are TGTGCCAGCAGCCGAATCAGAGGACAGGGCTATGAGCAGTTCTTC. The encoded protein is CASSRIRGQGYEQFF. V and J are TRBV7-9 and TRBJ2-1, with 8 bases identical to TRBD1. The CDR3 consists of 15 residues. Trimming cost V 5 bases and J 8 bases; bases outside gene matches: 11. Germline lookup yields CDR1 SEHNR and CDR2 FQNEAQ (reference sequence).

The chain combines TRBV27 with TRBJ2-7; D ambiguous. The germline V and J ends were trimmed by 2 bases and 4 bases, with 12 bases remaining between them. From germline, CDR1 is MNHEY and CDR2 SMNVEV (reference sequence). The CDR3 consists of 14 residues. CDR3 coding DNA: TGTGCCAGCAGTTTAATCGCAGGTTTTTACGAGCAGTACTTC. Translated, it gives CASSLIAGFYEQYF.

This clone appeared once. V usage is TRBV3-1 (or the pseudogene TRBV3-2) and J usage is TRBJ2-3; the match to TRBD1 covers 7 bases. The trim removed 0 bases at V and 8 bases at J, leaving 5 bases unmatched. The CDR3 is 14 amino acids. Looked up from germline, CDR1 is LGHDT and CDR2 is YNNKEL (reference sequence). This CDR3 is CASSQDLSGGTQYF. As DNA, the CDR3 is TGTGCCAGCAGCCAAGACCTATCAGGGGGTACGCAGTATTTT.

This clone was seen more than once but under ten times. V usage is TRBV3-1 (or the pseudogene TRBV3-2) and J usage is TRBJ2-7; TRBD2 agrees at 11 bases. The CDR3 runs to 15 residues. Germline V lookup: CDR1 LGHDT, CDR2 YNNKEL (reference sequence). Germline trimming cut 1 base from V and 3 bases from J; bases unmatched to any gene: 2. The CDR3 reads CASSQGTSGFYEQYF. CDR3 in DNA: TGTGCCAGCAGCCAAGGGACTAGCGGGTTCTACGAGCAGTACTTC.

The chain combines TRBV7-2 with TRBJ2-3; 10 positions agree with TRBD2. After removal of 3 bases from V and 4 bases from J, the junction contained 4 bases not matched to a gene. The germline gives CDR1 SGHTA, CDR2 FQGNSA. CDR3 length: 15 residues. CDR3 DNA: TGTGCCAGCAGCTTCACCGGGACTAGCGCAGATACGCAGTATTTT. Its translation: CASSFTGTSADTQYF.

This clone has a single count. The chain joins TRBV29-1 to TRBJ2-3; TRBD1 might be the D (5 bases). The CDR3 contains 14 residues. V lost 2 bases and J lost 2, with 11 bases in between. CDR1 SQVTM and CDR2 ANQGSEA come from the germline V gene. The CDR3 protein is CSVERGTATDTQYF. CDR3 nucleotide sequence: TGCAGCGTTGAAAGGGGTACAGCCACAGATACGCAGTATTTT.

This rearrangement joins TRBV4-2 to TRBJ1-2, with 10 bases identical to TRBD1. Germline assignment: CDR1 LGHNA and CDR2 YNFKEQ. The CDR3 spans 16 residues. The J segment lost 6 bases and the V segment lost 4 bases, leaving 11 bases of the junction unmatched. This chain's CDR3 is CASSLNRGQGRDGYTF. For the CDR3, the DNA is TGTGCCAGCAGCCTCAACAGGGGACAGGGGCGTGATGGCTACACCTTC.

This sequence joins TRBV5-1 and TRBJ2-2; D is perhaps TRBD2 (6 bases). From germline, CDR1 is SGHRS and CDR2 YFSETQ. V lost 7 bases and J lost 5, with 9 bases in between. The CDR3 length is 12 residues. CDR3 sequence (DNA): TGCGCCAGCGGACTACAGACCGGGGAGCTGTTTTTT. This codes for CASGLQTGELFF.

J is TRBJ1-1 and V is TRBV19, with D perhaps TRBD1 (5 bases). The V and J ends lost 1 base and 5 bases respectively, with 11 bases between them. CDR1 is LNHDA, CDR2 SQIVND, per germline (reference sequence). CDR3 size: 14 residues. CDR3 sequence (DNA): TGTGCCAGTAGTATAGCAGGGCGGGAGACTGAAGCTTTCTTT. It yields the protein CASSIAGRETEAFF.

This sequence joins TRBV9 and TRBJ2-3; D might be TRBD2 (5 bases). This CDR3 is built from 12 residues. Between the trimmed V and J ends, which lost 4 bases and 10 bases, there was a span of 13 bases. Per germline, CDR1 SGDLS and CDR2 YYNGEE. The CDR3 DNA reads TGTGCCAGCAGCCAGGTCCCGGGATCGCAGTATTTT. Amino acid sequence: CASSQVPGSQYF.